These 15 T cell receptor beta chains originate from one sample sequenced in a study of blood T cell repertoires in COVID-19. The data were produced by immunoSEQ multiplex PCR, yet TCRdb's version contains in-frame clones alone and is incomplete. This table holds 150,000 to 200,000 clones, about 86% found once. Sequenced input: peripheral blood. The receptor set was obtained from a man aged 18-30 years with active or convalescent COVID-19.

The chain employs TRBV9 and TRBJ2-3, with D perhaps TRBD1 (5 bases). Trimming stripped 0 bases from V and 4 bases from J, with 9 bases between. The CDR3 sequence is 14 residues long. CDR1 and CDR2 from the germline V gene are SGDLS and YYNGEE. CDR3 nucleotide sequence: TGTGCCAGCAGCGTAGACCAGGGTCCAGATACGCAGTATTTT. It translates to CASSVDQGPDTQYF.

J is TRBJ2-7 and V is TRBV7-2; TRBD2 agrees at 9 bases. The germline CDR1 and CDR2 sequences are SGHTA and FQGNSA. The length of the CDR3 is 15 residues. J lost 7 bases, V lost 5 bases, and 12 bases had no gene match. In DNA form, the CDR3 reads TGTGCCAGCAGCCCCGGGGGTGCGGGGGGGCCTGAGCAGTACGTC. Translated: CASSPGGAGGPEQYV.

The gene calls are TRBV5-4 and TRBJ2-5; possibly TRBD2 for D (6 bases). There are 15 residues in the CDR3. Trimming removed 4 bases from V and 3 bases from J, with 16 bases in between. The germline CDR1 and CDR2 sequences are SGHNT and YYREEE (reference sequence). The CDR3 bases are TGTGCCAGCAGCCCCTTTGCGGAGGGGAAAGAGACCCAGTACTTC. Amino acid sequence: CASSPFAEGKETQYF.

The chain has TRBV5-4 and TRBJ1-1; D is possibly TRBD1 (5 bases). The germline V and J ends were trimmed by 4 bases and 4 bases, with 17 bases remaining between them. CDR1 and CDR2 from the germline V gene are SGHNT and YYREEE (reference sequence). There are 15 residues in the CDR3. The CDR3 region is CASSPQSVQGTEAFF. The DNA of the CDR3 is TGTGCCAGCAGCCCACAGTCGGTCCAGGGCACTGAAGCTTTCTTT.

This clone was counted a single time. The DNA for the CDR3 is TGTGCCAGCAGCTTAGATCGGCTAGCGGGAGCCCGGAACAATGAGCAGTTCTTC. Protein: CASSLDRLAGARNNEQFF. This sequence joins TRBV11-2 and TRBJ2-1; TRBD2 agrees at 10 bases. In germline, CDR1 is SGHAT, CDR2 FQNNGV. Trimming cost V 0 bases and J 5 bases; bases outside gene matches: 10. This CDR3 is 18 amino acids long.

The chain is built from TRBV5-6 and TRBJ2-7; no clear D. This CDR3 is built from 15 residues. Germline-derived CDR1 and CDR2 are SGHDT and YYEEEE. Trimming removed 4 bases at V and 6 bases at J, with 20 bases between. CDR3 bases: TGTGCCAGCAGCCCCATAACGGGTCCTGCCTTCGAGCAGTACGTC. It specifies CASSPITGPAFEQYV.

V and J are TRBV6-2 or TRBV6-3 and TRBJ2-2; the match to TRBD2 covers 8 bases. Germline V gene lookup returns CDR1 MNHEY and CDR2 SVGEGT. V lost 5 bases to trimming and J lost 6 bases; unmatched junction nucleotides: 11. The CDR3 runs 16 residues. CDR3 sequence: CASSTPPSGRAGELFF. The CDR3 bases are TGTGCCAGCAGTACCCCCCCGAGCGGGAGAGCCGGGGAGCTGTTTTTT.

The rearrangement uses TRBV6-4 and TRBJ2-1; no clear D. Germline V CDR1 and CDR2: MRHNA, SNTAGT. The CDR3 contains 15 residues. V was cut by 5 bases and J by 0 bases, with 11 bases left in between. CDR3 sequence (DNA): TGTGCCAGCAGTCTGGAATGGAGCTCCTACAATGAGCAGTTCTTC. Translation gives CASSLEWSSYNEQFF.

V and J are TRBV30 and TRBJ2-2, with 8 bases matching TRBD2. The trim removed 2 bases at V and 6 bases at J, leaving 5 bases unmatched. Germline lookup yields CDR1 GTSNPN and CDR2 SVGIG (reference sequence). The CDR3 is made up of 14 amino acids. The CDR3 loop is CAWSKLAGPGELFF. CDR3 DNA: TGTGCCTGGAGTAAGTTAGCGGGACCCGGGGAGCTGTTTTTT. The whole variable domain, remainder taken from reference TRBV30 and TRBJ2-2, is SQTIHQWPATLVQPVGSPLSLECTVEGTSNPNLYWYRQAAGRGLQLLFYSVGIGQISSEVPQNLSASRPQDRQFILSSKKLLLSDSGFYLCAWSKLAGPGELFFGEGSRLTVL.

The chain couples TRBV2 to TRBJ1-3; tentative D call: TRBD1 (6 bases). V was pared by 3 bases and J by 0 bases, with 15 bases between. CDR3 length: 17 residues. Germline CDR1 reads SNHLY; CDR2 reads FYNNEI. This chain's CDR3 is CASSEVRTALSGNTIYF. The CDR3 DNA reads as TGTGCCAGCAGTGAGGTGAGGACAGCTCTCTCTGGAAACACCATATATTTT.

This clone was observed a single time. J is TRBJ1-2 and V is TRBV14, with D maybe TRBD1 (5 bases). Germline V lookup: CDR1 SGHDN, CDR2 FVKESK. CDR3 length: 17 amino acids. V was pared by 0 bases and J by 4 bases, with 18 bases between. The CDR3 DNA follows: TGTGCCAGCAGCCAAGATCAGGACGGATGGGGCACCTATGGCTACACCTTC. Translated: CASSQDQDGWGTYGYTF. Together with reference TRBV14 and TRBJ1-2, the CDR3 gives the full variable domain: EAGVTQFPSHSVIEKGQTVTLRCDPISGHDNLYWYRRVMGKEIKFLLHFVKESKQDESGMPNNRFLAERTGGTYSTLKVQPAELEDSGVYFCASSQDQDGWGTYGYTFGSGTRLTVV.

This chain connects TRBV9 to TRBJ2-2; D is uncertain. Trimming removed 0 bases at V and 10 bases at J, with 16 bases between. The germline CDR1 and CDR2 sequences are SGDLS and YYNGEE. This CDR3 comprises 15 residues. The DNA of the CDR3 is TGTGCCAGCAGCGTAGCGCCCCTCGGAGTGCCGGAGCTGTTTTTT. It translates to CASSVAPLGVPELFF.

The rearrangement uses TRBV6-5 and TRBJ1-2, with D possibly matching TRBD1 (6 bases). CDR1 and CDR2 from the germline V gene are MNHEY and SVGAGI. Trimming took 7 bases from V and 10 from J, leaving 22 bases between them. The CDR3 is 14 amino acids. CDR3 amino acids: CASKPTGSQGTYTF. As DNA, the CDR3 is TGTGCCAGCAAACCAACAGGGTCCCAGGGTACCTACACCTTC.

The chain has TRBV18 and TRBJ2-7; 11 nucleotides line up with TRBD1. V was clipped by 3 bases and J by 6 bases; unmatched bases: 10. Germline CDR1 reads KGHSH; CDR2 reads LQKENI. The CDR3 is made up of 16 amino acids. This CDR3 is CASSPTEGTGGVEQYV. The CDR3 DNA reads TGTGCCAGCTCACCTACCGAAGGGACAGGGGGTGTCGAGCAGTACGTC.

This clone was observed once. The CDR3 bases are TGTGCCAGCAGTTCACAGGGGGCGGCCGGGGAGCTGTTTTTT. It translates to CASSSQGAAGELFF. The chain recombines TRBV6-5 with TRBJ2-2; 9 bases map to TRBD1. This CDR3 is 14 amino acids long. Germline values: CDR1 MNHEY, CDR2 SVGAGI. V shed 4 bases, J shed 6 bases, and the junction held 3 bases outside the gene matches.